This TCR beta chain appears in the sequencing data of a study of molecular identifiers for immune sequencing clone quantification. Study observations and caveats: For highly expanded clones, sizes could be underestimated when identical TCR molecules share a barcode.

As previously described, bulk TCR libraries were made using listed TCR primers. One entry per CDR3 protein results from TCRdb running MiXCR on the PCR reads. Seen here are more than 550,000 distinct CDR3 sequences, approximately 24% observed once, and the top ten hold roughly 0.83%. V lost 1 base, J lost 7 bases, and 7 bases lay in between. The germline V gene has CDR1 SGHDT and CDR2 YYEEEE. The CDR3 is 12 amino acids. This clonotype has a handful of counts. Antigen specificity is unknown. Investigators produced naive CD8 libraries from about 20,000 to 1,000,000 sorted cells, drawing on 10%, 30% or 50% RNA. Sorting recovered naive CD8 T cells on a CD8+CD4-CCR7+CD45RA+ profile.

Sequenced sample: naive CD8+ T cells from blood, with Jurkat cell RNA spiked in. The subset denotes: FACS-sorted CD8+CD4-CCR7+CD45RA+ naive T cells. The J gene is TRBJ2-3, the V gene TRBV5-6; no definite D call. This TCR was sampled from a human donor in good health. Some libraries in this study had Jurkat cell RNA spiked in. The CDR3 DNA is TGTGCCAGCAGCTTGATGCAGAATACGCAGTATTTT. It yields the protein CASSLMQNTQYF.